This T cell receptor beta chain comes out of a study of OX40 agonist ivuxolimab in advanced cancers. Germline assignment: CDR1 MNHEY and CDR2 SMNVEV (reference sequence). Trimming shortened V by 3 bases and J by 0 bases, and 9 bases separated the two germline ends. The CDR3 runs to 15 residues. Sequencing was performed with immunoSEQ multiplex PCR; in TCRdb, only in-frame clones are kept and a portion is missing. The sample records tens of thousands of clones, 65% to 90% being singletons. The chain recombines TRBV27 with TRBJ1-5; weak D call: TRBD1 (5 bases). The source was CD4+ or CD8+ T cells sorted from blood, collected in a trial of the OX40 agonist ivuxolimab. This receptor was obtained from an adult with an advanced solid tumor such as melanoma, head and neck, liver or kidney cancer. CDR3 DNA sequence: TGTGCCAGCAGTTTCAGGGAGAATAGCAATCAGCCCCAGCATTTT. Encoded protein: CASSFRENSNQPQHF.